A single T cell receptor beta chain is shown here with its context. Responders (about 200,000, CFSE-labeled) met about 200,000 stimulators that were irradiated and violet-dye-labeled. The sample belongs to a study of graft-versus-host responses after intestinal transplantation. Notes on the study in general: Early post-transplant declines in HvG were associated with peak levels of circulating GvH clones. Patients with graft-donor T cell macrochimerism had high graft-versus-host to host-versus-graft clonal ratios in allografts. Present in recipient marrow, GvH clones included some that appeared first in ileum or blood.

The data were produced by immunoSEQ multiplex PCR, yet TCRdb's version contains in-frame clones alone and is incomplete. The repertoire holds around 5,000 clones, with roughly a quarter as singletons. The CDR3 covers 13 residues. Per the germline V gene, CDR1 is MNHEY and CDR2 is SVGAGI. V was pared by 6 bases and J by 6 bases, with 14 bases between. The chain employs TRBV6-5 and TRBJ1-2; D gene unclear. The clonotype comes from a human patient who received an intestinal transplant. Source: alloreactive CD8+ T cells from a mixed lymphocyte reaction culture, taken before intestinal transplant. Specified subset: CFSE-low proliferating T cells sorted from approximately 6-day pre-transplant mixed lymphocyte reaction (GvH or HvG direction). Here the CDR3 DNA reads TGTGCCAGCAGCCAAGCTCCGATAGATGGCTACACCTTC. Encoded protein: CASSQAPIDGYTF.